A single sample is the source of the 13 T cell receptor beta chains below, sequenced in a study of blood T cell repertoires in COVID-19. Some clones are missing from TCRdb's copy, which holds only in-frame ones; the method was immunoSEQ multiplex PCR. The sample lists roughly 280,000 clones, around nine tenths occurring once. The sequencing input was peripheral blood. The receptors come from a man aged 40-49 years with active or convalescent COVID-19.

This clone was seen just once. This chain connects TRBV7-2 to TRBJ2-7; tentatively, D is TRBD1 (6 bases). Trimming left V 2 bases short and J 2 bases short, with 7 bases between. CDR3 size: 13 residues. In germline, CDR1 is SGHTA, CDR2 FQGNSA. CDR3 bases: TGTGCCAGCAGCTTATCAGGGGCCTACGAGCAGTACTTC. Translated: CASSLSGAYEQYF. Using reference TRBV7-2 and TRBJ2-7 for the parts outside the CDR3, the full variable domain is GAGVSQSPSNKVTEKGKDVELRCDPISGHTALYWYRQSLGQGLEFLIYFQGNSAPDKSGLPSDRFSAERTGGSVSTLTIQRTQQEDSAVYLCASSLSGAYEQYFGPGTRLTVT.

J is TRBJ2-7 and V is TRBV27, with D unresolved. Germline V gene data show CDR1 as MNHEY and CDR2 as SMNVEV (reference sequence). The CDR3 is 13 residues long. The V gene lost 2 bases and the J gene lost 0 bases, with 5 bases spanning the gap. This CDR3 reads CASSLQVSYEQYF. The CDR3 nucleotides are TGTGCCAGCAGTTTACAGGTCTCCTACGAGCAGTACTTC.

The chain uses TRBV7-3 and TRBJ2-3; D is perhaps TRBD2 (6 bases). The CDR3 consists of 13 residues. Germline CDR1 SGHTA, CDR2 FQGTGA. Trimming pared 3 bases from V and 4 bases from J, leaving 8 bases between. The CDR3 sequence is CASSFGTSDTQYF. The DNA of the CDR3 is TGTGCCAGCAGCTTTGGGACTTCAGATACGCAGTATTTT.

The V call is TRBV5-1, the J call TRBJ1-4; D is possibly TRBD1 (5 bases). CDR3 length equals 14 residues. Germline V CDR1 and CDR2: SGHRS, YFSETQ. Trimming cost V 4 bases and J 8 bases, with 15 bases left between them. CDR3 bases: TGCGCCAGCAGCATACGGGGGGGTTCGGAAAAACTGTTTTTT. It specifies CASSIRGGSEKLFF.

The CDR3 DNA sequence: TGCGCCAGCGAGCCGACAGGGGCGAACACTGAAGCTTTCTTT. This encodes CASEPTGANTEAFF. The chain has TRBV4-1 and TRBJ1-1, with 8 positions matching TRBD1. Germline loops: CDR1 MGHRA, CDR2 YSYEKL. J was trimmed by 1 base and V by 8 bases; bases with no gene match: 6. The CDR3 spans 14 residues.

The V and J genes are TRBV2 and TRBJ1-3; D is unclear. In germline, CDR1 is SNHLY, CDR2 FYNNEI. The CDR3 runs 14 residues. The germline V and J ends were trimmed by 7 bases and 2 bases, with 12 bases remaining between them. CDR3 sequence: CASKEGTPGNTIYF. CDR3 in DNA: TGTGCCAGCAAGGAGGGAACCCCTGGAAACACCATATATTTT.

This chain uses TRBV30 with TRBJ2-6, with TRBD2 as a possible D gene (5 bases). The CDR3 loop spans 17 amino acids. The V end was cut by 5 bases, the J end by 1 base, with 18 bases between. Germline CDR1 and CDR2: GTSNPN and SVGIG (reference sequence). CDR3 sequence reads: CAWDRGIGFSGANVLTF. In DNA, the CDR3 is TGTGCCTGGGACCGAGGGATCGGGTTTTCTGGGGCCAACGTCCTGACTTTC.

The V call is TRBV29-1, the J call TRBJ1-4; D perhaps matches TRBD1 (5 bases). There are 13 residues in the CDR3. Germline assignment: CDR1 SQVTM and CDR2 ANQGSEA. Between the trimmed V and J ends, which lost 4 bases and 5 bases, there was a span of 11 bases. The CDR3 spells CSVARDLNEKLFF. The CDR3 DNA sequence: TGCAGCGTTGCGCGGGACCTAAATGAAAAACTGTTTTTT.

The V call is TRBV14, the J call TRBJ1-4; D is uncertain. Germline CDR1 reads SGHDN; CDR2 reads FVKESK. This CDR3 region has 14 residues. Trimming removed 4 bases from V and 8 bases from J, with 14 bases in between. Here the CDR3 DNA reads TGTGCCAGCAGCCGACTTGAGTTGTCGGAAAAACTGTTTTTT. It yields the protein CASSRLELSEKLFF.

This chain links TRBV9 with TRBJ1-2, with D perhaps matching TRBD1 (5 bases). This CDR3 has 13 amino acids. Germline V lookup: CDR1 SGDLS, CDR2 YYNGEE. V was trimmed by 0 bases and J by 8 bases, leaving 11 bases between them. The CDR3 sequence is CASSVEAGVGYTF. As DNA, the CDR3 is TGTGCCAGCAGCGTAGAAGCGGGGGTCGGCTACACCTTC.

This chain uses TRBV30 with TRBJ1-2; D may be TRBD1 (5 bases). The V gene lost 1 base and the J gene lost 5 bases, with 8 bases spanning the gap. The CDR3 has 12 amino acids. Germline V gene sequence: CDR1 GTSNPN, CDR2 SVGIG (reference sequence). The CDR3 sequence is CAWSEEGYGYTF. CDR3 sequence (DNA): TGTGCCTGGAGTGAGGAGGGGTATGGCTACACCTTC.

This clone was detected a few times. CDR3 bases: TGTGCCAGCAGTGAACAGGGGCATGATAATCAGCCCCAGCATTTT. Its protein product is CASSEQGHDNQPQHF. The chain links TRBV2 to TRBJ1-5; a weak D match, TRBD1 (6 bases). V lost 2 bases to trimming and J lost 4 bases, with 12 bases between them. Germline loops: CDR1 SNHLY, CDR2 FYNNEI. This CDR3 contains 15 residues.

V usage is TRBV9 and J usage is TRBJ2-7; D might be TRBD1 (5 bases). Germline CDR1 is SGDLS and CDR2 is YYNGEE. The CDR3 is made up of 12 amino acids. V was cut by 3 bases and J by 3 bases, with 7 bases left in between. CDR3 sequence (DNA): TGTGCCAGCAGCGGGACAAGCTACGAGCAGTACTTC. This translates into CASSGTSYEQYF.